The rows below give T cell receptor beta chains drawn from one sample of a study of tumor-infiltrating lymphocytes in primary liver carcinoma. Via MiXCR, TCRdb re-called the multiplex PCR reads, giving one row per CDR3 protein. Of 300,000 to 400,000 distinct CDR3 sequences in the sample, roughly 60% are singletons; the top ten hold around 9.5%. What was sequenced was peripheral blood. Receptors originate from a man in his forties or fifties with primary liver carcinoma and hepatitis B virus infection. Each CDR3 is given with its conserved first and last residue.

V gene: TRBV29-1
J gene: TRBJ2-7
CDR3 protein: CSVDSGGGYKQYF

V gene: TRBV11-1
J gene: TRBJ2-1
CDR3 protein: CAGSFRQGRSYNDQFF

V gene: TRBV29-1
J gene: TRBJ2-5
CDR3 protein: CSVEQGGGQETQYF

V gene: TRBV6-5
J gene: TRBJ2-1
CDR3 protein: CASSPTGGFYNEQFF

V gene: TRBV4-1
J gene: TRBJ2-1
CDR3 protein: CASSQVLAANEQFF

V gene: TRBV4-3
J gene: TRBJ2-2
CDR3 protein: CASSQEWARDTGELFF

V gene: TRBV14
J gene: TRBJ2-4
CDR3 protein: CANGLLPSSAKNIQYF

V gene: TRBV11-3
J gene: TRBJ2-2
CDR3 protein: CASSSLGGNAGELFF

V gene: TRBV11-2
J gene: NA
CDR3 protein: CASSLRGSGRDTQHF

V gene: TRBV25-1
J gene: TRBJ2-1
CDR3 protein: CASSEVVGLGPYNEQFF

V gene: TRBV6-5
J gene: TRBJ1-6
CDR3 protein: CASSYRMLARGNSPLHF

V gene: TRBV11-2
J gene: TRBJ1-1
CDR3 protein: CASTLVGRTSEAFF

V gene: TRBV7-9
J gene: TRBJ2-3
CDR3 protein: CDSSPMDFQPDTQYF

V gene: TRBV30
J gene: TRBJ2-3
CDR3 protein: CAYSLADTQYF

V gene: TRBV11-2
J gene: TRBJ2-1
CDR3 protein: CDSSPLTNSYNEQFF

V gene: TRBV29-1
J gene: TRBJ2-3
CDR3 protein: CSVEDGTGSRGDTQYF

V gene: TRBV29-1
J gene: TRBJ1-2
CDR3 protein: CSVLPYDHGYAF

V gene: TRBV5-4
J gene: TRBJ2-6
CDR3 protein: CASSYPGMGSGANVLTF

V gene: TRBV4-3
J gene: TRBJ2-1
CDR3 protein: CASSRAGGGQGAYNEQFF

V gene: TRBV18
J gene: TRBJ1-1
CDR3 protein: CASSPQDRGSNTEAFF

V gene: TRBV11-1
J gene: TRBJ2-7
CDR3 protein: CVNSYSPRMSGLSYEQYF

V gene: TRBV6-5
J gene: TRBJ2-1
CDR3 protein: CASSPGSWDEQFF

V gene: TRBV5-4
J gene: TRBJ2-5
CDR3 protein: CASSLALGRETQYF

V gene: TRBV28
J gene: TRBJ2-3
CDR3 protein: CASSTIDRGFTDTQYF

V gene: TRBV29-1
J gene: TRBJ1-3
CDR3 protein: CSAIFSGNTIYF

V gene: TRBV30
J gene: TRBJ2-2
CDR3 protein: CAWSVRTSGNTGELFF

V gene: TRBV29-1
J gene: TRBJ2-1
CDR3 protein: CSVEGERGGSYNEQFF

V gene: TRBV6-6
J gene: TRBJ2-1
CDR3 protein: CTSSKRGRQGAIGVDEQFF

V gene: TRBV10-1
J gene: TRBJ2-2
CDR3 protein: CASNGDRYTGELFF

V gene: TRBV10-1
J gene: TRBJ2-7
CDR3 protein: CASSVTGTKRYEQYF

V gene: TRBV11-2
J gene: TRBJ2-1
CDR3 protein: CASSLDLVVVRNEQFF

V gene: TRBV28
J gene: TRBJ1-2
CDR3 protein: CASSWAGGLGGYAF

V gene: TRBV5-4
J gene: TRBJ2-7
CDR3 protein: CAGSLPGASSYYEQYF

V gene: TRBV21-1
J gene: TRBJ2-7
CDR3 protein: CASSKKGFSYEQYF

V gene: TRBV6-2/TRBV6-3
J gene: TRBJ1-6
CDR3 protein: CASSYGLGVGSPHHF